Presented here are 18 T cell receptor beta chains from one specimen sequenced in a study of T cells in localized non-small cell lung cancer. This table comes from immunoSEQ multiplex PCR, and its TCRdb copy is limited to in-frame clones, with some not included. The sample comprises under 3,500 clones, roughly a quarter of which are singletons, and roughly 12% rests with the top ten. Sequences were derived from lung tumor tissue, sampled before any cancer treatment. These receptors all come from a male donor older than 55 with stage II lung adenocarcinoma.

J is TRBJ1-4 and V is TRBV19; tentatively, D is TRBD1 (6 bases). This CDR3 has 17 amino acids. CDR1 is LNHDA, CDR2 SQIVND, per germline (reference sequence). Trimming removed 4 bases from V and 1 base from J, with 16 bases in between. The CDR3 spells CASSTPGGGRTNEKLFF. The CDR3 DNA reads as TGTGCCAGTAGTACCCCGGGCGGGGGGCGAACTAATGAAAAACTGTTTTTT.

The chain's CDR3 is CASSLGGGTTDTQYF. CDR3 DNA sequence: TGTGCCAGCAGCTTGGGCGGGGGGACCACAGATACGCAGTATTTT. The chain couples TRBV11-3 to TRBJ2-3; TRBD2 matches at 8 bases. The CDR3 runs to 15 residues. J was trimmed by 2 bases and V by 3 bases; bases with no gene match: 4. Germline-derived CDR1 and CDR2 are SGHNT and YENEEA.

J is TRBJ1-2 and V is TRBV5-1; 8 nucleotides match TRBD1. V lost 0 bases, J lost 5 bases, and 6 bases stayed unmatched. The CDR3 runs 15 residues. Germline lookup yields CDR1 SGHRS and CDR2 YFSETQ. The CDR3 DNA sequence: TGCGCCAGCAGCTTGGATGTGACAGGGGTTTATGGCTACACCTTC. Its translation is CASSLDVTGVYGYTF.

This clone occurred a few times. V is TRBV7-2 and J is TRBJ1-1; TRBD1 aligns across 7 bases. Germline-derived CDR1 and CDR2 are SGHTA and FQGNSA. The CDR3 covers 13 residues. The ends lost 4 bases at V and 4 bases at J; junction bases unmatched: 3. CDR3 in amino acids: CASSSTGITEAFF. The CDR3 DNA sequence: TGTGCCAGCAGCTCGACAGGGATCACTGAAGCTTTCTTT.

The genes are TRBV19 and TRBJ2-5, with D tentatively TRBD1 or TRBD2 (5 bases each). V was shortened by 6 bases and J by 4 bases, with 18 bases between the two germline ends. The CDR3 spans 15 residues. CDR1 and CDR2 (germline): LNHDA, SQIVND (reference sequence). For the CDR3, the DNA is TGTGCCAGTAGGCCCTCGACCGGGGCGGTAGAGACCCAGTACTTC. This codes for CASRPSTGAVETQYF.

The rearrangement joins TRBV6-8 to TRBJ2-5, with D unclear. This CDR3 spans 13 amino acids. Germline CDR1 and CDR2: MNHGY and SAAAGT. The V end lost 6 bases, the J end lost 2 bases, and 10 bases lay between the germline ends. DNA of the CDR3: TGTGCCAGCAGGTCGACCAATCAAGAGACCCAGTACTTC. It specifies CASRSTNQETQYF.

This clone came up a few times. The V gene is TRBV28, the J gene TRBJ2-7; no clear D. The CDR3 length is 13 residues. In germline, CDR1 is MDHEN, CDR2 SYDVKM. V was pared by 5 bases and J by 3 bases, with 11 bases between. This CDR3 is CASSRQAFYEQYF. Written as DNA, the CDR3 is TGTGCCAGCAGTCGTCAAGCCTTCTACGAGCAGTACTTC.

This clone was seen a few times. V gene TRBV9 combines with J gene TRBJ2-7; possibly TRBD2 for D (6 bases). The V end lost 4 bases, the J end lost 0 bases, and 11 bases lay between the germline ends. The length of the CDR3 is 14 residues. CDR1 and CDR2 from the germline V gene are SGDLS and YYNGEE. The CDR3 bases are TGTGCCAGCAGCAAATACGGGAGCTCCTACGAGCAGTACTTC. Amino acids: CASSKYGSSYEQYF. Looking up the rest from reference TRBV9 and TRBJ2-7 gives the full variable domain: DSGVTQTPKHLITATGQRVTLRCSPRSGDLSVYWYQQSLDQGLQFLIQYYNGEERAKGNILERFSAQQFPDLHSELNLSSLELGDSALYFCASSKYGSSYEQYFGPGTRLTVT.

This clone was recorded a few times. V gene TRBV19 combines with J gene TRBJ1-2; no clear D gene. The length of the CDR3 is 12 residues. Trimming took off 4 bases at V and 4 bases at J, with 7 bases between the two ends. In germline, CDR1 is LNHDA, CDR2 SQIVND (reference sequence). CDR3 residues: CASSTQVYGYTF. CDR3 DNA sequence: TGTGCCAGTAGTACGCAGGTCTATGGCTACACCTTC.

This clone was seen a handful of times. This rearrangement joins TRBV6-8 to TRBJ2-7; TRBD2 agrees at 10 bases. The J segment lost 4 bases and the V segment lost 10 bases, leaving 7 bases of the junction unmatched. This CDR3 is 13 amino acids long. The germline gives CDR1 MNHGY, CDR2 SAAAGT. Here the CDR3 reads CATSGRAGYEQYF. CDR3 DNA sequence: TGTGCCACAAGCGGGAGGGCAGGATACGAGCAGTACTTC.

V gene TRBV19 combines with J gene TRBJ2-1; 10 bases match TRBD2. This CDR3 has 19 residues. Trimming took 2 bases from V and 3 from J; bases not matched to a gene: 13. The germline V gene has CDR1 LNHDA and CDR2 SQIVND (reference sequence). CDR3 region: CASSIILGLAGVGYNEQFF. The CDR3 DNA follows: TGTGCCAGTAGTATAATACTGGGCCTAGCGGGAGTAGGCTACAATGAGCAGTTCTTC. Looking up the rest from reference TRBV19 and TRBJ2-1 gives the full variable domain: DGGITQSPKYLFRKEGQNVTLSCEQNLNHDAMYWYRQDPGQGLRLIYYSQIVNDFQKGDIAEGYSVSREKKESFPLTVTSAQKNPTAFYLCASSIILGLAGVGYNEQFFGPGTRLTVL.

The chain carries TRBV6-8 and TRBJ2-3; 8 bases agree with TRBD2. J lost 4 bases, V lost 7 bases, and 10 bases had no gene match. Germline loops: CDR1 MNHGY, CDR2 SAAAGT. This CDR3 is built from 15 residues. This CDR3 is CASTFRGGRADTQYF. CDR3 nucleotide sequence: TGTGCCAGCACCTTTCGGGGGGGCCGGGCAGATACGCAGTATTTT.

This clone was seen more than once but under ten times. The CDR3 is CASSYSIQGKQYF. The CDR3 bases are TGTGCCAGCAGTTACTCGATACAAGGAAAGCAGTACTTC. This rearrangement joins TRBV6-8 to TRBJ2-7; D remains unclear. The germline gives CDR1 MNHGY, CDR2 SAAAGT. The CDR3 spans 13 residues. The V and J ends lost 0 bases and 8 bases respectively, with 11 bases between them.

This chain connects TRBV25-1 to TRBJ1-6; D gene unclear. The CDR3 totals 14 residues. The germline V gene encodes CDR1 MGHDK and CDR2 SYGVNS. Trimming shortened V by 5 bases and J by 10 bases, and 15 bases separated the two germline ends. The CDR3 is CASSHVNSRSPLHF. Written as DNA, the CDR3 is TGTGCCAGCAGTCATGTGAACTCGAGGTCACCCCTCCACTTT.

The V and J genes are TRBV6-8 and TRBJ1-3, with TRBD1 matching over 7 bases. Trimming removed 10 bases from V and 3 bases from J; junction bases left unmatched: 9. This CDR3 spans 14 amino acids. Per the germline V gene, CDR1 is MNHGY and CDR2 is SAAAGT. The CDR3 reads CATARQGFGNTIYF. The CDR3 coding sequence is TGTGCCACCGCTCGACAGGGCTTTGGAAACACCATATATTTT.

The chain recombines TRBV29-1 with TRBJ1-2; perhaps TRBD1 as D (5 bases). Trimming left V 2 bases short and J 8 bases short, with 15 bases between. Per germline, CDR1 SQVTM and CDR2 ANQGSEA. The CDR3 spans 13 residues. The CDR3 bases are TGCAGCGTTGAATGGGACGGCGAGGGAGGCTACACCTTC. It codes for CSVEWDGEGGYTF.

This rearrangement joins TRBV6-8 to TRBJ2-1, with TRBD2 identical over 13 bases. Per the germline V gene, CDR1 is MNHGY and CDR2 is SAAAGT. V was pared by 2 bases and J by 7 bases, with 11 bases of the junction left unmatched. This CDR3 is built from 18 residues. The CDR3 sequence is CASSYQLAGGDDQNEQFF. CDR3 in DNA: TGTGCCAGCAGTTACCAACTAGCGGGGGGGGACGACCAAAATGAGCAGTTCTTC.

Only a few counts were recorded for this clone. J is TRBJ2-7 and V is TRBV9; 7 positions match TRBD1. The CDR3 has 12 residues. Germline-derived CDR1 and CDR2 are SGDLS and YYNGEE. After removal of 2 bases from V and 4 bases from J, the junction contained 0 bases not matched to a gene. CDR3: CASSVTGYEQYF. The CDR3 DNA reads as TGTGCCAGCAGCGTGACAGGGTACGAGCAGTACTTC.